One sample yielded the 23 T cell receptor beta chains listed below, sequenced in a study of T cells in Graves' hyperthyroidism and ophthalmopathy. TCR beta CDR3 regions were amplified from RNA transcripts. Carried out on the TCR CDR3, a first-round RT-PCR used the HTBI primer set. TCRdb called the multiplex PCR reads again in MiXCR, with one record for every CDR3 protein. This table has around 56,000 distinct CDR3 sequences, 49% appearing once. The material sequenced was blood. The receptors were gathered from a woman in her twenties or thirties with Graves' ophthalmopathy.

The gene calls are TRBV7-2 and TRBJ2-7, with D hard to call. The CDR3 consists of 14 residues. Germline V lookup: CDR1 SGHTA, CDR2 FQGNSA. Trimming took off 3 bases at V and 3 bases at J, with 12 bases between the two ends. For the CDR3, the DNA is TGTGCCAGCAGCTTCCCCGACAAGATCTACGAGCAGTACTTC. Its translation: CASSFPDKIYEQYF.

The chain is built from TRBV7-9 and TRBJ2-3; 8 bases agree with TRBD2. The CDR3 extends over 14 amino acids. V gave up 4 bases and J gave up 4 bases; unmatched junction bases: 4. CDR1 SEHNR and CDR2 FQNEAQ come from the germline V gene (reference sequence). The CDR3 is CASSSRLAPDTQYF. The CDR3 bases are TGTGCCAGCAGCTCCCGACTAGCGCCAGATACGCAGTATTTT.

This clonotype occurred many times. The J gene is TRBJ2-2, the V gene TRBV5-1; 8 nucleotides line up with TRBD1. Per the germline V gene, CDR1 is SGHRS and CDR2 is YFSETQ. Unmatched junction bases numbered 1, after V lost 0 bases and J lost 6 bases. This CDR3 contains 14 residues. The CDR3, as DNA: TGCGCCAGCAGCTTGGAGACAGGGGCCGGGGAGCTGTTTTTT. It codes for CASSLETGAGELFF.

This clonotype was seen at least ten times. The CDR3 DNA follows: TGTGCCAGCAGTTTAAAAATCGGGACTGAGCAGTTCTTC. This codes for CASSLKIGTEQFF. The chain links TRBV12-3 or TRBV12-4 to TRBJ2-1; D is possibly TRBD1 or TRBD2 (5 bases each). This CDR3 region has 13 residues. Between the trimmed V and J ends, which lost 2 bases and 9 bases, there was a span of 11 bases.

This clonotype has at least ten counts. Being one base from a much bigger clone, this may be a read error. The CDR3 nucleotides are TGTGCCAGCACGACTAGCGGGAAAATTGATGAGCAGTTCTTC. Its protein product is CASTTSGKIDEQFF. The chain recombines TRBV2 with TRBJ2-1; 11 nucleotides match TRBD2. The CDR3 totals 14 residues. With 7 bases clipped from V and 8 bases from J, the junction kept 7 bases outside the gene matches. Germline loops: CDR1 SNHLY, CDR2 FYNNEI.

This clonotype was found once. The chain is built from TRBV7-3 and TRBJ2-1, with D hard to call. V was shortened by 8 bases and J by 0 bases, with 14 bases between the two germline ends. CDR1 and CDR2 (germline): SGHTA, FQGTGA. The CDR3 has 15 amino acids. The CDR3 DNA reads TGTGCCAGCGGCCAGTTAGTGGGCTCCTACAATGAGCAGTTCTTC. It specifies CASGQLVGSYNEQFF.

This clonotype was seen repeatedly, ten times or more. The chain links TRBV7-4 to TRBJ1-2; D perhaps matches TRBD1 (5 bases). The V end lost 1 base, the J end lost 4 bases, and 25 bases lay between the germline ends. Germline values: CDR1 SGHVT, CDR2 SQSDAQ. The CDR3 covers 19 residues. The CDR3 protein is CASSLDPAMGLRGSYGYTF. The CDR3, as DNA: TGTGCCAGCAGCTTAGATCCGGCTATGGGACTTCGGGGGAGCTATGGCTACACCTTC.

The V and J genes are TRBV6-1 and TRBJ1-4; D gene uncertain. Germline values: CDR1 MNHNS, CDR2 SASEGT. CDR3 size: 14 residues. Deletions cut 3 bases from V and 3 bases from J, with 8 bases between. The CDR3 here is CASSDGWANEKLFF. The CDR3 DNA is TGTGCCAGCAGTGACGGGTGGGCTAATGAAAAACTGTTTTTT.

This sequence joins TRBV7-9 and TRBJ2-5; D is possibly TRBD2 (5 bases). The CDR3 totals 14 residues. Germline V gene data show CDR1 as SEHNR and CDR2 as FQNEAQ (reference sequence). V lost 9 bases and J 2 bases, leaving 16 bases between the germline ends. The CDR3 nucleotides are TGTGCCAGTAGTAAAGAGGGATCACAAGAGACCCAGTACTTC. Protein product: CASSKEGSQETQYF.

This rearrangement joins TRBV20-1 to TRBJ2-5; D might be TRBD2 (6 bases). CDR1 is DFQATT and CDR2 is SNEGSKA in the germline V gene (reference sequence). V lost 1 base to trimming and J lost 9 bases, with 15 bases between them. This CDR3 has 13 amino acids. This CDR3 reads CSARVREHQPQYF. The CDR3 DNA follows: TGCAGTGCTAGAGTGCGGGAACATCAGCCCCAGTACTTC.

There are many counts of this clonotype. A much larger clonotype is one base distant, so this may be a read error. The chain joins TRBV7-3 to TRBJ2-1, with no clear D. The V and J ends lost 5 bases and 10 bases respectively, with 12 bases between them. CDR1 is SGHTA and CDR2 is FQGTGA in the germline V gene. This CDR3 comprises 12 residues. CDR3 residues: CASSPDRCEQFF. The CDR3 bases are TGTGCCAGCAGCCCCGATAGATGCGAGCAGTTCTTC.

The CDR3 loop reads CASSATGGGGYGYTF. CDR3 coding DNA: TGTGCCAGCAGCGCGACAGGGGGCGGTGGATATGGCTACACCTTC. The chain uses TRBV9 and TRBJ1-2, with 10 bases aligning to TRBD1. The CDR3 loop spans 15 amino acids. V was pared by 3 bases and J by 5 bases, with 7 bases of the junction left unmatched. The germline gives CDR1 SGDLS, CDR2 YYNGEE.

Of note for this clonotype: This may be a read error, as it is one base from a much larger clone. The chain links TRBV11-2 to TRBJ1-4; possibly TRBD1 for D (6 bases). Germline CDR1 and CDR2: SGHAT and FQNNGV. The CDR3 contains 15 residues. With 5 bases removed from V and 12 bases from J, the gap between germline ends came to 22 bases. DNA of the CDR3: TGTGCCAGCAGCCCACAGGGTGGGCCGGGGGAAGAACTGTTTTTT. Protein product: CASSPQGGPGEELFF.

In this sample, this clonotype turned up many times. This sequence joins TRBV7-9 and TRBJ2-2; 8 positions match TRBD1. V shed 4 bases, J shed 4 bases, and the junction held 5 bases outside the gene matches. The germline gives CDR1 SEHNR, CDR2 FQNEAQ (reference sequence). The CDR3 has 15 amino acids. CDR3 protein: CASSWRRGRTGELFF. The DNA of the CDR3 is TGTGCCAGCAGCTGGCGCAGGGGGCGCACCGGGGAGCTGTTTTTT. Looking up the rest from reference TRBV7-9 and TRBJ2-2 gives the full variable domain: DTGVSQNPRHKITKRGQNVTFRCDPISEHNRLYWYRQTLGQGPEFLTYFQNEAQLEKSRLLSDRFSAERPKGSFSTLEIQRTEQGDSAMYLCASSWRRGRTGELFFGEGSRLTVL.

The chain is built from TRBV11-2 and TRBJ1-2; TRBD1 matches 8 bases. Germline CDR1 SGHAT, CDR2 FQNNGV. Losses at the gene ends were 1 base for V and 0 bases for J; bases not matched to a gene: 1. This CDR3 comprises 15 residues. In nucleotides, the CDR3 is TGTGCCAGCAGCTTAGGGGACAGGCCTAACTATGGCTACACCTTC. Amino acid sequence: CASSLGDRPNYGYTF.

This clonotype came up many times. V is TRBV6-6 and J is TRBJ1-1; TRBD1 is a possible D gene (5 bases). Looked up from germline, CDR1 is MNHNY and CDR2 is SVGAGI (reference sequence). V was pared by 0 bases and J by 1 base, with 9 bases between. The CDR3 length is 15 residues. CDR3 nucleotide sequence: TGTGCCAGCAGTTACTCGACAGTACCGAACACTGAAGCTTTCTTT. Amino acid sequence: CASSYSTVPNTEAFF.

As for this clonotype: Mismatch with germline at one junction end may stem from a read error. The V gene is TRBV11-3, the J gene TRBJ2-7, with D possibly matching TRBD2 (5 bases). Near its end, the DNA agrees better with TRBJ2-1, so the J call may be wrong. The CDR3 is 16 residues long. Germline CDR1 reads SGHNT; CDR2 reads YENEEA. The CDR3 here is CASSPPGERSDKEQFF. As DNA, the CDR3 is TGTGCCAGCAGCCCACCCGGCGAGCGGTCAGACAAGGAGCAGTTCTTC.

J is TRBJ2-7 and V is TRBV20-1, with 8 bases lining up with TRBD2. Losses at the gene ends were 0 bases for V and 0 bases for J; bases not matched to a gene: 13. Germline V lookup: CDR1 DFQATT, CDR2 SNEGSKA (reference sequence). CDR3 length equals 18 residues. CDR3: CSARDNGVGSGDSYEQYF. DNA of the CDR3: TGCAGTGCTAGAGATAACGGGGTGGGTAGCGGGGACTCCTACGAGCAGTACTTC.

As DNA, the CDR3 is TGCGCCAGCCAAGATCGGACTAGCGGTTACAATGAGCAGTTCTTC. Protein sequence: CASQDRTSGYNEQFF. The chain carries TRBV10-2 and TRBJ2-1, with 10 bases that match TRBD2. V shed 8 bases and J 4 bases; nucleotides not matched to a gene: 8. The germline V gene has CDR1 WSHSY and CDR2 SAAADI. The CDR3 contains 15 residues.

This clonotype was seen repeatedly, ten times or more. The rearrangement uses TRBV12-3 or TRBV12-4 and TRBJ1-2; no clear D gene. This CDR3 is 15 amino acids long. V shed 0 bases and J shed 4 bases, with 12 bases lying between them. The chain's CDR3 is CASSLAAPLSYGYTF. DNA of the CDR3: TGTGCCAGCAGTTTAGCGGCACCGCTAAGCTATGGCTACACCTTC.

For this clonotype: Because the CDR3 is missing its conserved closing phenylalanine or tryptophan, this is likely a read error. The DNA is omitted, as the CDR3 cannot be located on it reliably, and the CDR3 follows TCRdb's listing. The CDR3 reads CASRRDRANY. The chain is built from TRBV6-1 and TRBJ1-1; no check of the table's D call, TRBD1, against the DNA was made. The V gene's germline CDR1 is MNHNS and CDR2 SASEGT. A total of 10 residues make up the CDR3, ends included.

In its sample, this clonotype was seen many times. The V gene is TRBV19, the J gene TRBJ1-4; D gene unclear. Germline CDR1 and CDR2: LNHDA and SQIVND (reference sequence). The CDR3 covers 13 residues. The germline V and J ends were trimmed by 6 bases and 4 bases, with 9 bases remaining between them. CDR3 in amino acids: CASSPINNEKLFF. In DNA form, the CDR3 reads TGTGCCAGTAGCCCAATAAATAATGAAAAACTGTTTTTT.

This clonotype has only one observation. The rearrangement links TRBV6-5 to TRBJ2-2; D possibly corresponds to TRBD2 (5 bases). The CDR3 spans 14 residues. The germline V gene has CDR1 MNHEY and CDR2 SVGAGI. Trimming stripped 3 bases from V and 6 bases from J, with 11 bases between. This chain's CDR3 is CASSYLKGAGELFF. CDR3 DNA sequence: TGTGCCAGCAGTTATCTTAAGGGAGCCGGGGAGCTGTTTTTT.